This TCR beta chain is drawn from a study of blood T cell repertoires in COVID-19. About the study: COVID-19 samples, acute and convalescent, were from the United States, Italy and Spain. From T cells, B-cell-depleted T cells, or PBMCs came the material, which was cDNA or gDNA.

The protocol was immunoSEQ multiplex PCR, while the TCRdb copy is restricted to in-frame clones and leaves out a portion. The data contain tens of thousands of clones, about 87% of them seen just once; the ten biggest clones take up 3% to 3.5%. This CDR3 has 14 amino acids. Germline V gives CDR1 SGHNT, CDR2 YYREEE (reference sequence). V lost 1 base to trimming and J lost 1 base, with 6 bases between them. The chain combines TRBV5-4 with TRBJ1-5; TRBD1 might be the D (6 bases). The sample was peripheral blood. This sequence was found in a human donor in a cohort sampled during active COVID-19. The CDR3, as DNA: TGTGCCAGCAGCTTGACAGGGAGCAATCAGCCCCAGCATTTT. Protein product: CASSLTGSNQPQHF.